This passage covers 13 T cell receptor beta chains from one sample sequenced in a study of blood T cell repertoires in COVID-19. TCRdb keeps only in-frame clones here, not all; method: immunoSEQ multiplex PCR. In the table there are more than 350,000 clones, about 89% of which are singletons. The sample consisted of peripheral blood. Receptors were obtained from a woman in her 30s with COVID-19, enrolled during active disease.

Notes on this clone: The junction departs from the called germline gene at one end, perhaps through a read error. The V and J genes are TRBV13 and TRBJ2-1; D is possibly TRBD2 (6 bases). The CDR3 sequence is 14 residues long. Germline loops: CDR1 PRHDT, CDR2 FYEKMQ (reference sequence). The chain's CDR3 is CASSLGRPNNEQFF. CDR3 coding DNA: TGTGCCAGCAGTTTAGGGAGGCCGAACAATGAGCAGTTCTTC.

The V gene is TRBV9, the J gene TRBJ2-3; TRBD1 aligns across 8 bases. This CDR3 is 15 amino acids long. Per germline, CDR1 SGDLS and CDR2 YYNGEE. The V and J ends lost 4 bases and 2 bases, in that order; junction bases with no gene match: 6. CDR3 DNA sequence: TGTGCCAGCAGCTATACAGGGGGGCTCACAGATACGCAGTATTTT. The encoded protein is CASSYTGGLTDTQYF.

The V call is TRBV7-9, the J call TRBJ2-1; 7 bases align to TRBD2. This CDR3 is built from 14 residues. Germline assignment: CDR1 SEHNR and CDR2 FQNEAQ (reference sequence). The trim removed 9 bases at V and 5 bases at J, leaving 10 bases unmatched. The CDR3 nucleotides are TGTGCCAGTAGTGAAGCGGGGTTTAACAATGAGCAGTTCTTC. Its translation is CASSEAGFNNEQFF.

V is TRBV7-9 and J is TRBJ2-7, with TRBD1 identical over 7 bases. With V trimmed by 1 base and J by 4 bases, 1 base remained unmatched. Germline V lookup: CDR1 SEHNR, CDR2 FQNEAQ (reference sequence). The CDR3 spans 13 residues. CDR3: CASSLGGQYEQYF. The CDR3 DNA reads as TGTGCCAGCAGCTTAGGGGGACAGTACGAGCAGTACTTC. The full variable domain, in which reference TRBV7-9 and TRBJ2-7 provide the parts outside the CDR3, is DTGVSQNPRHKITKRGQNVTFRCDPISEHNRLYWYRQTLGQGPEFLTYFQNEAQLEKSRLLSDRFSAERPKGSFSTLEIQRTEQGDSAMYLCASSLGGQYEQYFGPGTRLTVT.

The chain joins TRBV28 to TRBJ2-5; D may be TRBD1 (6 bases). CDR1 MDHEN and CDR2 SYDVKM come from the germline V gene. Trimming left V 5 bases short and J 0 bases short, with 13 bases between. The CDR3 contains 15 residues. CDR3 region: CASSPGTKYQETQYF. CDR3 in DNA: TGTGCCAGCAGTCCCGGGACAAAGTACCAAGAGACCCAGTACTTC.

V gene TRBV2 combines with J gene TRBJ2-5; a weak D match, TRBD2 (6 bases). This CDR3 is 12 amino acids long. CDR1 is SNHLY and CDR2 is FYNNEI in the germline V gene. Deletions cut 8 bases from V and 5 bases from J, with 12 bases between. CDR3 residues: CASGGVFETQYF. The DNA of the CDR3 is TGTGCCAGCGGAGGGGTATTCGAGACCCAGTACTTC.

The rearrangement uses TRBV4-3 and TRBJ2-3; D might be TRBD2 (6 bases). V gave up 6 bases and J gave up 1 base, with 11 bases separating them. The CDR3 contains 14 residues. The germline gives CDR1 LGHNA, CDR2 YSLEER. DNA for the CDR3: TGCGCCAGCAGGGGAGGTGAGGGCACAGATACGCAGTATTTT. Its protein is CASRGGEGTDTQYF.

The chain has TRBV2 and TRBJ1-4, with D possibly being TRBD1 (5 bases). The CDR3 extends over 14 amino acids. Looked up from germline, CDR1 is SNHLY and CDR2 is FYNNEI. V was pared by 6 bases and J by 13 bases, with 21 bases between. The CDR3 nucleotides read TGTGCCAGCAGCGCTGAGCGGGGACCGGCCGGACTGTTTTTT. This encodes CASSAERGPAGLFF.

The genes are TRBV15 and TRBJ2-4; D is unresolved. Looked up from germline, CDR1 is LNHNV and CDR2 is YYDKDF (reference sequence). V gave up 2 bases and J gave up 0 bases, with 8 bases separating them. The CDR3 is made up of 15 amino acids. CDR3 sequence: CATSRYTLAKNIQYF. The DNA for the CDR3 is TGTGCCACCAGCAGATATACTCTAGCCAAAAACATTCAGTACTTC.

The V and J genes are TRBV7-2 and TRBJ2-1; D uncertain. The CDR3 has 13 amino acids. V gave up 4 bases and J gave up 0 bases, with 4 bases separating them. The germline gives CDR1 SGHTA, CDR2 FQGNSA. CDR3 residues: CASSSSSYNEQFF. CDR3 sequence (DNA): TGTGCCAGCAGCTCTAGCTCCTACAATGAGCAGTTCTTC.

V and J are TRBV7-9 and TRBJ2-5; 7 positions agree with TRBD2. CDR3 size: 15 residues. Germline values: CDR1 SEHNR, CDR2 FQNEAQ (reference sequence). V trimming: 5 bases; J trimming: 6 bases; junction bases outside the gene matches: 12. CDR3: CASSSGAGVLQTQYF. The DNA for the CDR3 is TGTGCCAGCAGCAGTGGGGCGGGAGTTTTACAGACCCAGTACTTC.

This clone was seen once. The chain combines TRBV20-1 with TRBJ2-3, with D unclear. Germline V gene data show CDR1 as DFQATT and CDR2 as SNEGSKA (reference sequence). V was trimmed by 5 bases and J by 4 bases, leaving 7 bases between them. The length of the CDR3 is 11 residues. CDR3 coding DNA: TGCAGTGCTCCCTACCCAGATACGCAGTATTTT. As protein: CSAPYPDTQYF.

This chain connects TRBV5-1 to TRBJ2-3; maybe TRBD2 (5 bases). Trimming cost V 2 bases and J 5 bases, with 15 bases left between them. There are 15 residues in the CDR3. Looked up from germline, CDR1 is SGHRS and CDR2 is YFSETQ. CDR3 nucleotides: TGCGCCAGCAGCTTAGGCCAGGTGGGGAGAGATACGCAGTATTTT. Encoded protein: CASSLGQVGRDTQYF. The variable domain in full, with the rest retrieved from reference TRBV5-1 and TRBJ2-3, is KAGVTQTPRYLIKTRGQQVTLSCSPISGHRSVSWYQQTPGQGLQFLFEYFSETQRNKGNFPGRFSGRQFSNSRSEMNVSTLELGDSALYLCASSLGQVGRDTQYFGPGTRLTVL.